The 19 T cell receptor beta chains listed next were all sequenced from one sample in a study of cytomegalovirus exposure and HLA in healthy donors (TCRdb year 2017). The receptor library was made with the immunoSEQ multiplex PCR assay. The multiplex PCR relied on a mix of 60 forward primers for TCR Vbeta segments and 13 reverse primers for TCR Jbeta segments. TCRdb retrieved this table from immuneACCESS and kept in-frame rearrangements only. Not all clones are present; in checked studies, unresolved V genes account for under half, and no reason is known for the remainder. The sample has 150,000 to 180,000 clones on record, approximately 74% of them singletons. The ten largest clones represent about 2.7% of the sample. Sequencing used PBMCs. The receptors originated from a man aged 18 to 29 in good health and CMV-seronegative.

This clone appeared a few times. V usage is TRBV5-1 and J usage is TRBJ2-1, with 7 positions matching TRBD1. Germline V gives CDR1 SGHRS, CDR2 YFSETQ. The CDR3 covers 16 residues. J lost 4 bases, V lost 5 bases, and 12 bases had no gene match. Here the CDR3 reads CASRPTGTDIYNEQFF. CDR3 sequence (DNA): TGCGCCAGCAGGCCTACCGGGACAGATATATACAATGAGCAGTTCTTC.

This clone has only a few counts. The chain carries TRBV11-2 and TRBJ2-7; TRBD1 aligns across 9 bases. Germline CDR1 is SGHAT and CDR2 is FQNNGV. V shed 3 bases, J shed 3 bases, and the junction held 6 bases outside the gene matches. The CDR3 is made up of 15 amino acids. CDR3 sequence (DNA): TGTGCCAGCAGCTTCACGACAGGGGGTAACTACGAGCAGTACGTC. It translates to CASSFTTGGNYEQYV.

This clone turned up a few times. The rearrangement joins TRBV9 to TRBJ1-1; D possibly corresponds to TRBD1 (6 bases). The germline V and J ends were trimmed by 0 bases and 1 base, with 10 bases remaining between them. CDR1 SGDLS and CDR2 YYNGEE come from the germline V gene. CDR3 size: 15 residues. This chain's CDR3 is CASSVVIGGNTEAFF. The CDR3 coding sequence is TGTGCCAGCAGCGTAGTCATAGGGGGGAACACTGAAGCTTTCTTT.

The genes are TRBV4-3 and TRBJ2-6, with TRBD1 as a possible D gene (6 bases). Trimming removed 5 bases from V and 2 bases from J, with 16 bases in between. The germline gives CDR1 LGHNA, CDR2 YSLEER. The CDR3 sequence is 17 residues long. This chain's CDR3 is CASSLATGSPGANVLTF. The CDR3 region has the DNA TGCGCCAGCAGCTTAGCGACAGGATCGCCTGGGGCCAACGTCCTGACTTTC.

Details on this clone: The germline gene is not matched at one end of the junction; a read error may be the cause. The V and J genes are TRBV5-1 and TRBJ2-6, with 11 bases matching TRBD2. The CDR3 is 19 residues long. Germline V gene lookup returns CDR1 SGHRS and CDR2 YFSETQ. CDR3 nucleotide sequence: TGCGCCAGCAGCTTTCTAGCGGGGGGCCCCCTGTCTGGGGCCAACGGCCTGACTTTC. Protein sequence: CASSFLAGGPLSGANGLTF. Complete variable domain (other parts from reference TRBV5-1 and TRBJ2-6): KAGVTQTPRYLIKTRGQQVTLSCSPISGHRSVSWYQQTPGQGLQFLFEYFSETQRNKGNFPGRFSGRQFSNSRSEMNVSTLELGDSALYLCASSFLAGGPLSGANGLTFGAGSRLTVL.

The V call is TRBV14, the J call TRBJ1-1; possible D gene TRBD1, 5 bases. The germline gives CDR1 SGHDN, CDR2 FVKESK. The length of the CDR3 is 13 residues. V lost 4 bases to trimming and J lost 8 bases, with 14 bases between them. The CDR3 DNA reads as TGTGCCAGCAGCCTTGCGGGGCCTAGAGAAGCTTTCTTT. This gives the protein CASSLAGPREAFF.

The gene calls are TRBV29-1 and TRBJ1-5; D gene uncertain. V lost 3 bases and J 2 bases, leaving 11 bases between the germline ends. From germline, CDR1 is SQVTM and CDR2 ANQGSEA. This CDR3 spans 14 amino acids. The CDR3 nucleotides read TGCAGCGTTGATGGGCAGCATGGCAATCAGCCCCAGCATTTT. Translated, it gives CSVDGQHGNQPQHF. Combining the CDR3 with reference TRBV29-1 and TRBJ1-5 gives the whole variable domain SAVISQKPSRDICQRGTSLTIQCQVDSQVTMMFWYRQQPGQSLTLIATANQGSEATYESGFVIDKFPISRPNLTFSTLTVSNMSPEDSSIYLCSVDGQHGNQPQHFGDGTRLSIL.

The genes are TRBV10-1 and TRBJ1-2; perhaps TRBD1 as D (5 bases). The germline V gene has CDR1 WNHNN and CDR2 SYGVQD (reference sequence). The CDR3 length is 13 residues. Deletions cut 3 bases from V and 7 bases from J, with 12 bases between. The CDR3 DNA reads TGCGCCAGCAGTGAACAGGCCCAGGCTGGCTACACCTTC. Residues: CASSEQAQAGYTF.

The chain's CDR3 is CASSLSAQGNTGELFF. For the CDR3, the DNA is TGCGCCAGCAGCTTGTCAGCACAGGGGAACACCGGGGAGCTGTTTTTT. This chain connects TRBV5-1 to TRBJ2-2, with TRBD1 as a possible D gene (6 bases). The V end lost 1 base, the J end lost 1 base, and 11 bases lay between the germline ends. The CDR3 is 16 amino acids. From germline, CDR1 is SGHRS and CDR2 YFSETQ.

This clone has only a few counts. V usage is TRBV5-4 and J usage is TRBJ1-1, with 8 nucleotides matching TRBD1. Germline CDR1 is SGHNT and CDR2 is YYREEE (reference sequence). Losses at the gene ends were 4 bases for V and 2 bases for J; bases not matched to a gene: 7. The CDR3 runs to 15 residues. This CDR3 is CASSLGGQANTEAFF. Written as DNA, the CDR3 is TGTGCCAGCAGCCTTGGGGGACAGGCCAACACTGAAGCTTTCTTT.

This chain links TRBV5-1 with TRBJ2-3; 13 positions agree with TRBD2. J was trimmed by 1 base and V by 0 bases; bases with no gene match: 2. Germline-derived CDR1 and CDR2 are SGHRS and YFSETQ. The CDR3 spans 17 residues. The CDR3 DNA reads TGCGCCAGCAGCTTGGTACTAGCGGGGGGGCGCACAGATACGCAGTATTTT. Protein: CASSLVLAGGRTDTQYF.

The rearrangement joins TRBV5-5 to TRBJ1-1; 7 bases agree with TRBD1. J was trimmed by 11 bases and V by 1 base; bases with no gene match: 8. CDR1 is SGHKS and CDR2 is YYEKEE in the germline V gene (reference sequence). The CDR3 has 13 residues. The DNA for the CDR3 is TGTGCCAGCAGCTTGACCCAGACAGGGAGCGCTTTCTTT. It specifies CASSLTQTGSAFF.

The rearrangement joins TRBV25-1 to TRBJ1-3, with 9 positions matching TRBD1. Trimming removed 4 bases from V and 10 bases from J; junction bases left unmatched: 8. This CDR3 has 14 amino acids. CDR1 and CDR2 from the germline V gene are MGHDK and SYGVNS. The CDR3 is CASSGGTGIDTIYF. For the CDR3, the DNA is TGTGCCAGCAGTGGTGGGACAGGGATTGATACCATATATTTT.

In this sample, this clone turned up a few times. V gene TRBV5-1 combines with J gene TRBJ2-1; no clear D. The CDR3 covers 13 residues. V lost 3 bases to trimming and J lost 5 bases, with 9 bases between them. Germline lookup yields CDR1 SGHRS and CDR2 YFSETQ. CDR3 sequence (DNA): TGCGCCAGCAGCTACCAGGTTAACAATGAGCAGTTCTTC. Its protein product is CASSYQVNNEQFF.

As for this clone: The junction shows a germline mismatch at one end, possibly a read error. The CDR3 DNA reads TGCGCCAGCAGCTTCCCTGAGGGGGCGAAAGAGGCCCAGTACTTC. It is translated as CASSFPEGAKEAQYF. The chain uses TRBV5-1 and TRBJ2-5; 7 nucleotides line up with TRBD1. CDR1 is SGHRS and CDR2 is YFSETQ in the germline V gene. This CDR3 contains 15 residues.

The chain uses TRBV4-1 and TRBJ1-3; D is possibly TRBD1 (6 bases). This CDR3 is 17 amino acids long. Trimming left V 3 bases short and J 0 bases short, with 15 bases between. Germline loops: CDR1 MGHRA, CDR2 YSYEKL. This CDR3 reads CASSQSNRAISGNTIYF. In nucleotides, the CDR3 is TGCGCCAGCAGCCAGAGCAACAGGGCCATCTCTGGAAACACCATATATTTT.

V and J are TRBV6-1 and TRBJ2-2; TRBD2 agrees at 7 bases. V was clipped by 9 bases and J by 2 bases; unmatched bases: 6. The CDR3 covers 14 residues. In germline, CDR1 is MNHNS, CDR2 SASEGT. The CDR3 DNA reads as TGTGCCAGGACGAGCGGGGTTAACACCGGGGAGCTGTTTTTT. It codes for CARTSGVNTGELFF.

This clone was counted a single time. The chain links TRBV6-1 to TRBJ1-3, with 7 bases identical to TRBD1. Germline CDR1 and CDR2: MNHNS and SASEGT. The CDR3 length is 15 residues. Germline trimming cut 4 bases from V and 4 bases from J; bases unmatched to any gene: 7. The CDR3 is CASSAEQGYGNTIYF. The CDR3 DNA reads as TGTGCCAGCAGTGCAGAACAGGGGTACGGAAACACCATATATTTT.

A single count supports this clone. The sample contains more than one DNA sequence encoding this CDR3. The chain carries TRBV27 and TRBJ1-6; tentatively, D is TRBD1 (5 bases). This CDR3 is 12 amino acids long. Per germline, CDR1 MNHEY and CDR2 SMNVEV (reference sequence). V was trimmed by 6 bases and J by 7 bases, leaving 7 bases between them. The DNA for the CDR3 is TGTGCCAGCAGGCAGGGCAATTCACCCCTCCACTTT. Its translation is CASRQGNSPLHF.